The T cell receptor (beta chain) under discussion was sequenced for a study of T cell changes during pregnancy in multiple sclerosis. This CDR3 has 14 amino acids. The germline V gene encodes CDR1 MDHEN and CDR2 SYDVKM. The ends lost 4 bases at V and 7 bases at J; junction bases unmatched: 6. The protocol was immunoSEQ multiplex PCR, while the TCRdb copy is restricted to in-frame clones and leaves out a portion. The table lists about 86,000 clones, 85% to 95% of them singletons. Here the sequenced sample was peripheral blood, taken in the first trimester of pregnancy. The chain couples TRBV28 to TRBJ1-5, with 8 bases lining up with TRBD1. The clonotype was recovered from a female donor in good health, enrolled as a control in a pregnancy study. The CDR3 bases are TGTGCCAGCAGTTACCGACAGGGGAGGCAGCCCCAGCATTTT. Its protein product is CASSYRQGRQPQHF.